Each of the 19 T cell receptor beta chains below was sequenced from the same sample in a study of radiation and T cells in renal cell carcinoma (dated by TCRdb to about 2020). The method behind the library was the immunoSEQ multiplex PCR assay. TCRdb mirrors the immuneACCESS table, restricted to in-frame sequences. Some clones are absent from its copies; in checked studies, under half trace to an unresolved V gene, and the reason for the others is unknown. The sample table holds roughly 130,000 clones, of which 75% to 90% were seen once. The ten largest clones take up approximately 2% of the sample. The sample's time point label, in plain terms: blood 2 weeks post-SBRT. In light of the paper, this sample's treatment or condition label describes: 15 Gy SBRT to primary tumor, nephrectomy 4 weeks later. This sample comprised blood, obtained from a patient whose treatment included radiotherapy and nephrectomy. These receptors came from an older woman with renal cell carcinoma.

This clone was seen a single time. Written as DNA, the CDR3 is TGTGCCAGCAGCCGGCGGGGGGTTGGGGAGCAGTACTTC. Residues: CASSRRGVGEQYF. This rearrangement joins TRBV6-5 to TRBJ2-7; 8 bases agree with TRBD2. The length of the CDR3 is 13 residues. The V gene's germline CDR1 is MNHEY and CDR2 SVGAGI. V dropped 6 bases and J dropped 7; count of bases not matched to a gene: 8.

The V and J genes are TRBV16 and TRBJ2-7, with a possible D match to TRBD2 (6 bases). Germline CDR1 reads KGHSY; CDR2 reads FQNENV. The CDR3 has 13 amino acids. The germline V and J ends were trimmed by 4 bases and 0 bases, with 7 bases remaining between them. Here the CDR3 reads CASSPGVSYEQYF. The DNA for the CDR3 is TGTGCCAGCAGCCCGGGGGTCTCCTACGAGCAGTACTTC.

The rearrangement uses TRBV7-9 and TRBJ2-7; 9 positions match TRBD2. This CDR3 has 15 residues. Germline V gene data show CDR1 as SEHNR and CDR2 as FQNEAQ (reference sequence). V was pared by 5 bases and J by 0 bases, with 5 bases of the junction left unmatched. CDR3 sequence (DNA): TGTGCCAGCAGCCTTAGCGGGGGCACCTCCTACGAGCAGTACTTC. Protein sequence: CASSLSGGTSYEQYF.

The chain carries TRBV2 and TRBJ2-7; tentative D call: TRBD1 (6 bases). V was trimmed by 7 bases and J by 0 bases, leaving 13 bases between them. The CDR3 consists of 14 residues. CDR1 and CDR2 from the germline V gene are SNHLY and FYNNEI. The CDR3 DNA reads TGTGCCAGCATTCCTGACAGGAACTCCTACGAGCAGTACTTC. This codes for CASIPDRNSYEQYF.

This chain joins TRBV7-2 and TRBJ2-1, with a possible D match to TRBD2 (6 bases). V lost 1 base and J 7 bases, leaving 20 bases between the germline ends. The germline gives CDR1 SGHTA, CDR2 FQGNSA. The CDR3 contains 17 residues. The chain's CDR3 is CASSLVGGPKSRNEQFF. The CDR3 region has the DNA TGTGCCAGCAGCTTAGTAGGAGGGCCTAAGAGTAGGAATGAGCAGTTCTTC.

The gene calls are TRBV25-1 and TRBJ1-1; 10 bases match TRBD1. Germline CDR1 and CDR2: MGHDK and SYGVNS. Losses at the gene ends were 6 bases for V and 5 bases for J; bases not matched to a gene: 6. CDR3 size: 14 residues. Here the CDR3 DNA reads TGTGCCAGCAGCCAAACGGGACAGGGGACTGAAGCTTTCTTT. Protein product: CASSQTGQGTEAFF.

This clone was recorded once. V usage is TRBV6-6 and J usage is TRBJ2-5, with D hard to call. Germline CDR1 reads MNHNY; CDR2 reads SVGAGI (reference sequence). Trimming took 8 bases from V and 2 from J, leaving 15 bases between them. The CDR3 covers 14 residues. The CDR3 nucleotides read TGTGCCAGCGGGCCGTCTCCCAGACAAGAGACCCAGTACTTC. Its protein is CASGPSPRQETQYF.

The gene calls are TRBV6-6 and TRBJ2-7; D is possibly TRBD2 (7 bases). From germline, CDR1 is MNHNY and CDR2 SVGAGI (reference sequence). The CDR3 runs 15 residues. V shed 0 bases and J shed 3 bases, with 12 bases lying between them. The CDR3 loop reads CASSYSGGGSYEQYF. Written as DNA, the CDR3 is TGTGCCAGCAGTTACTCTGGGGGCGGGAGCTACGAGCAGTACTTC.

This chain uses TRBV13 with TRBJ1-2; a possible D gene is TRBD1 (6 bases). The CDR3 is made up of 14 amino acids. With 3 bases removed from V and 4 bases from J, the gap between germline ends came to 12 bases. CDR1 is PRHDT, CDR2 FYEKMQ, per germline (reference sequence). The CDR3 here is CASSFQGPAYGYTF. In DNA form, the CDR3 reads TGTGCCAGCAGCTTTCAGGGGCCGGCCTATGGCTACACCTTC.

V is TRBV18 and J is TRBJ2-7, with TRBD1 matching 9 bases. Germline V gives CDR1 KGHSH, CDR2 LQKENI. V shed 0 bases, J shed 4 bases, and the junction held 7 bases outside the gene matches. There are 16 residues in the CDR3. CDR3 sequence (DNA): TGTGCCAGCTCACCACCGGGACAGGGAGGTAGTTACGAGCAGTACTTC. It translates to CASSPPGQGGSYEQYF.

This clone showed up many times. This sequence joins TRBV2 and TRBJ2-7; a possible D gene is TRBD2 (5 bases). Per germline, CDR1 SNHLY and CDR2 FYNNEI. The CDR3 contains 13 residues. Trimming shortened V by 6 bases and J by 2 bases, and 11 bases separated the two germline ends. For the CDR3, the DNA is TGTGCCAGCAGACTAGAAAGGACCTACGAGCAGTACTTC. It yields the protein CASRLERTYEQYF. Full variable domain (outside the CDR3, taken from reference TRBV2 and TRBJ2-7): EPEVTQTPSHQVTQMGQEVILRCVPISNHLYFYWYRQILGQKVEFLVSFYNNEISEKSEIFDDQFSVERPDGSNFTLKIRSTKLEDSAMYFCASRLERTYEQYFGPGTRLTVT.

This clone was seen a single time. The rearrangement links TRBV11-2 to TRBJ2-5; a possible D gene is TRBD1 (6 bases). The CDR3 length is 14 residues. The V and J ends lost 6 bases and 2 bases respectively, with 13 bases between them. Germline values: CDR1 SGHAT, CDR2 FQNNGV. Here the CDR3 reads CASSRPGQQETQYF. Here the CDR3 DNA reads TGTGCCAGCAGTCGTCCGGGACAACAAGAGACCCAGTACTTC.

CDR3 sequence: CASSLDSYEQYF. The DNA for the CDR3 is TGTGCCAGTAGTTTGGACTCCTACGAGCAGTACTTC. The rearrangement uses TRBV19 and TRBJ2-7, with D uncertain. The CDR3 consists of 12 residues. V dropped 5 bases and J dropped 0 bases, with 5 bases sitting between them. From germline, CDR1 is LNHDA and CDR2 SQIVND (reference sequence).

This sequence joins TRBV5-1 and TRBJ2-2, with 10 bases that match TRBD1. Germline V lookup: CDR1 SGHRS, CDR2 YFSETQ. This CDR3 comprises 16 residues. Germline trimming cut 4 bases from V and 6 bases from J; bases unmatched to any gene: 9. This chain's CDR3 is CASSIGGTGESGELFF. CDR3 DNA: TGCGCCAGCAGCATCGGCGGGACAGGGGAGTCCGGGGAGCTGTTTTTT.

The genes are TRBV15 and TRBJ1-1, with TRBD1 matching 10 bases. The germline V gene encodes CDR1 LNHNV and CDR2 YYDKDF (reference sequence). This CDR3 has 16 residues. V lost 0 bases, J lost 3 bases, and 4 bases stayed unmatched. CDR3 coding DNA: TGTGCCACCAGCAGAGAAAAAGGACAGGGGGACACTGAAGCTTTCTTT. It yields the protein CATSREKGQGDTEAFF.

This chain connects TRBV4-2 to TRBJ1-1; D uncertain. This CDR3 spans 14 amino acids. V lost 0 bases and J 5 bases, leaving 10 bases between the germline ends. CDR1 is LGHNA and CDR2 is YNFKEQ in the germline V gene. The CDR3 DNA reads as TGTGCCAGCAGCCAAGATCGGGAGAAGACTGAAGCTTTCTTT. Protein: CASSQDREKTEAFF.

This clone was counted between two and nine times. The V and J genes are TRBV11-2 and TRBJ1-4; 9 bases are shared with TRBD1. Germline V gene data show CDR1 as SGHAT and CDR2 as FQNNGV. The trim removed 5 bases at V and 12 bases at J, leaving 7 bases unmatched. CDR3 size: 13 residues. CDR3 region: CASSMTGGGELFF. The CDR3 DNA reads as TGTGCCAGCAGCATGACAGGGGGTGGAGAACTGTTTTTT.

There are many counts of this clone. The V gene is TRBV5-1, the J gene TRBJ2-7; 9 bases match TRBD2. The CDR3 loop spans 17 amino acids. The trim removed 4 bases at V and 3 bases at J, leaving 14 bases unmatched. CDR1 is SGHRS, CDR2 YFSETQ, per germline. The CDR3 nucleotides read TGCGCCAGCAGCCCCCGGGTAGCGGGAGCTGAGTACTACGAGCAGTACTTC. It encodes CASSPRVAGAEYYEQYF.

The chain combines TRBV6-5 with TRBJ1-1, with D perhaps TRBD1 (5 bases). CDR1 MNHEY and CDR2 SVGAGI come from the germline V gene. V was cut by 0 bases and J by 4 bases, with 12 bases left in between. The CDR3 is 15 residues long. The CDR3 sequence is CASSYSIAGRTEAFF. CDR3 DNA sequence: TGTGCCAGCAGTTACTCGATAGCGGGGCGCACTGAAGCTTTCTTT.